One sample yielded the 22 T cell receptor beta chains listed below, sequenced in a study of naive and memory T cell subsets. An equimolar mix of two oligonucleotides served as the beta constant-region primer for TRBC1 and TRBC2. Four rounds of PCR amplified the ligated cDNA using nested alpha and beta constant-region primers plus SP2. TCRdb used MiXCR to reprocess the UMI-ligation and nested PCR reads, holding one entry per CDR3 protein. The sample yields roughly 100,000 distinct CDR3 sequences, roughly 10% seen once. Their antigens are not known. Study-wide results and limits: Naive repertoires, especially CD8, held a few larger clonotypes, possibly memory cells re-expressing CD45RA.

The sequenced material came from naive CD4+ T cells from blood. These receptors were collected from a human donor in good health.

As concerns this clonotype: This may arise from a read error, as a much more abundant clone is one base away. V is TRBV18 and J is TRBJ2-1; no definite D call. Germline assignment: CDR1 KGHSH and CDR2 LQKENI. The CDR3 contains 13 residues. Trimming removed 5 bases at V and 6 bases at J, with 11 bases between. In nucleotides, the CDR3 is TGTGCCAGCTCAATCTCCTCGGCCAATGAGCAGTTCTTC. As protein: CASSISSANEQFF.

Only a few counts were recorded for this clonotype. The V and J genes are TRBV3-1 and TRBJ2-6; D gene ambiguous. CDR1 is LGHDT, CDR2 YNNKEL, per germline (reference sequence). Deletions cut 2 bases from V and 1 base from J, with 9 bases between. This CDR3 has 16 amino acids. The CDR3, as DNA: TGTGCCAGCAGCCAACGCGCTACTTCTGGGGCCAACGTCCTGACTTTC. It codes for CASSQRATSGANVLTF.

This clonotype was detected only a few times. The V gene is TRBV7-2, the J gene TRBJ2-3; D is undetermined. The ends were cut back, 5 bases at V and 2 bases at J, with 8 bases in the middle. Per the germline V gene, CDR1 is SGHTA and CDR2 is FQGNSA. The CDR3 covers 13 residues. The CDR3 here is CASSRGITDTQYF. CDR3 bases: TGTGCCAGCAGCCGCGGAATCACAGATACGCAGTATTTT.

This clonotype occurred many times. The genes are TRBV7-8 and TRBJ1-2; D is unclear. The CDR3 extends over 16 amino acids. CDR1 is SGHVS, CDR2 FQNEAQ, per germline. V was trimmed by 0 bases and J by 3 bases, leaving 14 bases between them. The CDR3 loop reads CASSLALRASHYGYTF. The CDR3 DNA sequence: TGTGCCAGCAGCTTAGCGCTTAGGGCCTCCCACTATGGCTACACCTTC.

This chain connects TRBV20-1 to TRBJ2-1; the match to TRBD2 covers 10 bases. The CDR3 length is 16 residues. Germline V gene data show CDR1 as DFQATT and CDR2 as SNEGSKA (reference sequence). V trimming: 6 bases; J trimming: 4 bases; junction bases outside the gene matches: 12. CDR3 loop: CSAPRGWTSGYNEQFF. The CDR3 DNA sequence: TGCAGTGCCCCCCGAGGATGGACTAGCGGTTACAATGAGCAGTTCTTC.

The sample holds a few counts of this clonotype. This chain links TRBV27 with TRBJ1-2, with D possibly being TRBD1 (6 bases). The CDR3 has 17 residues. The V end lost 3 bases, the J end lost 4 bases, and 21 bases lay between the germline ends. The V gene's germline CDR1 is MNHEY and CDR2 SMNVEV (reference sequence). CDR3 sequence: CASSFRVGGRRAYGYTF. In nucleotides, the CDR3 is TGTGCCAGCAGTTTTAGAGTGGGGGGCAGGAGGGCCTATGGCTACACCTTC.

This clonotype occurred a few times. The chain recombines TRBV2 with TRBJ2-1; D may be TRBD1 or TRBD2 (5 bases each). V was clipped by 6 bases and J by 12 bases, with 18 bases between them. Germline values: CDR1 SNHLY, CDR2 FYNNEI. The CDR3 spans 13 residues. CDR3 loop: CASRDLQVAGQFF. CDR3 sequence (DNA): TGTGCCAGCAGGGACTTACAGGTCGCCGGGCAGTTCTTC.

The sample holds a few counts of this clonotype. The chain combines TRBV30 with TRBJ2-7; the D gene is possibly TRBD2 (6 bases). Germline V gene sequence: CDR1 GTSNPN, CDR2 SVGIG (reference sequence). Trimming cost V 0 bases and J 0 bases, with 9 bases left between them. The CDR3 runs 14 residues. CDR3 sequence: CAWSVGGSSYEQYF. CDR3 bases: TGTGCCTGGAGTGTAGGAGGGAGCTCCTACGAGCAGTACTTC.

Many counts were recorded for this clonotype. V and J are TRBV7-6 and TRBJ1-1; 8 bases map to TRBD1. Germline CDR1 is SGHVS and CDR2 is FNYEAQ. Trimming cost V 4 bases and J 10 bases; bases outside gene matches: 5. The CDR3 is 12 residues long. The chain's CDR3 is CASSSGQVIAFF. In DNA, the CDR3 is TGTGCCAGCAGCTCGGGACAGGTGATAGCTTTCTTT.

This clonotype was observed a handful of times. The chain recombines TRBV6-2 or TRBV6-3 with TRBJ2-5, with 7 nucleotides matching TRBD2. V lost 5 bases to trimming and J lost 1 base; unmatched junction nucleotides: 10. The CDR3 runs to 16 residues. Germline V gene lookup returns CDR1 MNHEY and CDR2 SVGEGT. CDR3 amino acids: CASSHFRAGSQETQYF. For the CDR3, the DNA is TGTGCCAGCAGTCATTTTAGAGCGGGGAGCCAAGAGACCCAGTACTTC.

This clonotype was counted only a few times. V and J are TRBV7-2 and TRBJ2-3; D is ambiguous. V lost 5 bases to trimming and J lost 5 bases, with 14 bases between them. CDR3 size: 14 residues. Per the germline V gene, CDR1 is SGHTA and CDR2 is FQGNSA. CDR3 DNA sequence: TGTGCCAGCAGCCCTGGAGAAGGGAAAGATACGCAGTATTTT. Translation: CASSPGEGKDTQYF.

The table lists this clonotype with many counts. The CDR3 protein is CASSQLQGVNEQFF. The DNA for the CDR3 is TGTGCCAGCAGCCAGCTACAAGGGGTCAATGAGCAGTTCTTC. The chain recombines TRBV4-2 with TRBJ2-1; possible D gene TRBD1, 5 bases. V was cut by 3 bases and J by 6 bases, with 12 bases left in between. Germline values: CDR1 LGHNA, CDR2 YNFKEQ. This CDR3 has 14 amino acids.

In its sample, this clonotype was seen a few times. The chain is built from TRBV25-1 and TRBJ1-5; D is possibly TRBD1 (6 bases). The CDR3 length is 14 residues. CDR1 and CDR2 (germline): MGHDK, SYGVNS. CDR3 in DNA: TGTGAAGTCACTCAGGGGCCCTCCAATCAGCCCCAGCATTTT. Translation gives CEVTQGPSNQPQHF.

The V and J genes are TRBV18 and TRBJ1-3, with D possibly matching TRBD1 (6 bases). Trimming pared 2 bases from V and 1 base from J, leaving 15 bases between. The CDR3 length is 17 residues. The germline V gene encodes CDR1 KGHSH and CDR2 LQKENI. The CDR3 nucleotides are TGTGCCAGCTCACCAACTTCCGCGGGGGCATCTGGAAACACCATATATTTT. Residues: CASSPTSAGASGNTIYF.

The chain combines TRBV12-3 or TRBV12-4 with TRBJ2-5; TRBD2 is a possible D gene (6 bases). The CDR3 is 16 amino acids. The V gene lost 8 bases and the J gene lost 2 bases, with 21 bases spanning the gap. CDR3 residues: CASVRGEGFGQETQYF. The CDR3 bases are TGTGCCAGCGTTCGCGGGGAAGGTTTCGGACAAGAGACCCAGTACTTC.

This clonotype showed up many times. The V and J genes are TRBV19 and TRBJ2-7, with 9 nucleotides matching TRBD1. Losses at the gene ends were 5 bases for V and 6 bases for J; bases not matched to a gene: 17. This CDR3 contains 17 residues. CDR1 is LNHDA, CDR2 SQIVND, per germline (reference sequence). Here the CDR3 reads CASSRNQPGQGIGEQYF. The CDR3 bases are TGTGCCAGTAGTCGCAACCAGCCGGGACAGGGTATCGGCGAGCAGTACTTC. The whole variable domain, filled in from reference TRBV19 and TRBJ2-7, reads DGGITQSPKYLFRKEGQNVTLSCEQNLNHDAMYWYRQDPGQGLRLIYYSQIVNDFQKGDIAEGYSVSREKKESFPLTVTSAQKNPTAFYLCASSRNQPGQGIGEQYFGPGTRLTVT.

This chain joins TRBV24-1 and TRBJ2-1, with 8 bases lining up with TRBD2. The CDR3 loop spans 18 amino acids. The V segment lost 9 bases and the J segment 0 bases; nucleotides outside the gene matches: 15. Germline CDR1 is KGHDR and CDR2 is SFDVKD. The CDR3 region is CATGRGALGAGSYNEQFF. CDR3 DNA: TGTGCCACCGGGCGGGGGGCCCTAGGGGCGGGCTCCTACAATGAGCAGTTCTTC.

This clonotype was detected a few times. The chain joins TRBV20-1 to TRBJ2-3; 7 bases are a match to TRBD1. The CDR3 is 15 residues long. J was trimmed by 3 bases and V by 4 bases; bases with no gene match: 10. The germline V gene has CDR1 DFQATT and CDR2 SNEGSKA (reference sequence). In nucleotides, the CDR3 is TGCAGTGCTATTAGTGGGGCAGGGGGTACAGATACGCAGTATTTT. Its protein product is CSAISGAGGTDTQYF.

Only a few counts were recorded for this clonotype. The CDR3 protein is CATRDSPQETQYF. The CDR3 DNA sequence: TGTGCCACCCGGGACAGCCCCCAAGAGACCCAGTACTTC. V is TRBV28 and J is TRBJ2-5; TRBD1 agrees at 7 bases. The CDR3 has 13 residues. Germline values: CDR1 MDHEN, CDR2 SYDVKM. The trim removed 10 bases at V and 1 base at J, leaving 6 bases unmatched. The variable domain in full, completed from reference TRBV28 and TRBJ2-5, reads DVKVTQSSRYLVKRTGEKVFLECVQDMDHENMFWYRQDPGLGLRLIYFSYDVKMKEKGDIPEGYSVSREKKERFSLILESASTNQTSMYLCATRDSPQETQYFGPGTRLLVL.

V is TRBV20-1 and J is TRBJ1-5, with 8 bases identical to TRBD1. Per the germline V gene, CDR1 is DFQATT and CDR2 is SNEGSKA (reference sequence). The length of the CDR3 is 14 residues. J lost 2 bases, V lost 5 bases, and 5 bases had no gene match. CDR3 nucleotides: TGCAGTGCTTTACAGGGACAGGGCAATCAGCCCCAGCATTTT. This encodes CSALQGQGNQPQHF.

The chain recombines TRBV14 with TRBJ2-7; TRBD1 is a possible D gene (6 bases). Trimming cost V 5 bases and J 0 bases, with 11 bases left between them. In germline, CDR1 is SGHDN, CDR2 FVKESK. CDR3 length: 14 amino acids. In DNA form, the CDR3 reads TGTGCCAGCAGCGTGGGGACAATCTCCTACGAGCAGTACTTC. Its protein product is CASSVGTISYEQYF.

This rearrangement joins TRBV12-3 or TRBV12-4 to TRBJ1-1; possible D gene TRBD1, 6 bases. This CDR3 has 16 residues. V lost 0 bases, J lost 6 bases, and 17 bases lay in between. The CDR3 region has the DNA TGTGCCAGCAGTTTAGCTGGGACCGGGGGGCGGGCTGAAGCTTTCTTT. This translates into CASSLAGTGGRAEAFF.